This T cell receptor (beta chain) was sequenced during a study of cytomegalovirus exposure and HLA in healthy donors. Study-level information: An earlier analysis found under 130 million unique TCR beta sequences from approximately 200 million T cells.

The V and J ends lost 1 base and 14 bases respectively, with 14 bases between them. The CDR3 is 13 residues long. Germline V gene lookup returns CDR1 LGHNA and CDR2 YNFKEQ. 13 Jbeta primers and 60 Vbeta primers were used for the PCR. Assay: immunoSEQ multiplex PCR; the TCRdb copy retains only in-frame clones and omits some. The sample yields fewer than 120,000 clones, over 65% seen once. This clone was seen more than once but under ten times. Sequenced input: PBMCs. The sequence was collected from a man aged 25-40 years in good health and CMV-seropositive. The chain uses TRBV4-2 and TRBJ1-4; the D gene is possibly TRBD1 (5 bases). The chain's CDR3 is CASSQGRGRPLFF. The CDR3 nucleotides read TGTGCCAGCAGCCAAGGGCGGGGACGACCGCTGTTTTTT.